This T cell receptor (beta chain) was documented in a study of CXCR3-negative and CXCR3-positive naive CD8 T cells. General observations from the study: For CXCR3-positive naive cells, TRB CDR3s were more hydrophobic than those of CXCR3-negative naive cells. TCR strength was inferred from TRB CDR3 properties, while surface CD5 was comparable between naive subsets. In both naive subsets diversity was comparably high, whereas memory CD8+ cells showed much lower diversity.

Carrying UMI labels, the TRB cDNA libraries were prepared through 5' RACE. TCRdb reanalyzed the 5' RACE reads, giving one entry per CDR3 protein sequence and no DNA. This listing includes about 150,000 distinct CDR3 sequences. Every CD8+ T cell subset underwent triplicate sorting at some 280,000 cells apiece. About this clonotype: Its antigen is not identified.

The CDR3 loop spans 14 amino acids. The sequence was collected from a human donor in good health. Some clones in this sample may be carry-over from other donors' samples. V and J are TRBV12-3 or TRBV12-4 and TRBJ1-3. Sequencing was done on a sample of naive CXCR3+ CD8+ T cells from blood. Subset indicated: CD45RO-CCR7+CD27+CD95- naive CD8+ T cells expressing CXCR3 (TNR3+). Here the CDR3 reads CASSFRVSGNTIYF.